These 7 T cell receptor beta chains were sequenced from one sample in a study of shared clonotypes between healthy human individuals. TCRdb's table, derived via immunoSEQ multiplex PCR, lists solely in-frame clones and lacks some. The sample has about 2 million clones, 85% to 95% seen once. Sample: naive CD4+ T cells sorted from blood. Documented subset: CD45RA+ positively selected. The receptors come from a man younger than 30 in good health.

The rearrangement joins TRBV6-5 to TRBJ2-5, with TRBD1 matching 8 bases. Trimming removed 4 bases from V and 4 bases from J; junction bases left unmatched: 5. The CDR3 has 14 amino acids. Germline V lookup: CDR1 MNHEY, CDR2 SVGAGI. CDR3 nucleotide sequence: TGTGCCAGCAGTTCCCGACAGGGGCTAGAGACCCAGTACTTC. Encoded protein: CASSSRQGLETQYF.

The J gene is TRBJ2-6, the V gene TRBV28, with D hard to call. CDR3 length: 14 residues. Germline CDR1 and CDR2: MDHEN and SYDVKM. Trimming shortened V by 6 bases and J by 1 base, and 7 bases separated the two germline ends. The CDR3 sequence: CASSYHSGANVLTF. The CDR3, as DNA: TGTGCCAGCAGCTATCATTCTGGGGCCAACGTCCTGACTTTC.

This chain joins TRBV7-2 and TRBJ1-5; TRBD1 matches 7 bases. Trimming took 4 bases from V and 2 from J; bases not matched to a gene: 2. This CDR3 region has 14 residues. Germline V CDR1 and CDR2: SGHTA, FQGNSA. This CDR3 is CASSYRGGNQPQHF. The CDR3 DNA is TGTGCCAGCAGCTACAGGGGTGGCAATCAGCCCCAGCATTTT. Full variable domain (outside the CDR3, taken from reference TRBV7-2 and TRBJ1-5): GAGVSQSPSNKVTEKGKDVELRCDPISGHTALYWYRQSLGQGLEFLIYFQGNSAPDKSGLPSDRFSAERTGGSVSTLTIQRTQQEDSAVYLCASSYRGGNQPQHFGDGTRLSIL.

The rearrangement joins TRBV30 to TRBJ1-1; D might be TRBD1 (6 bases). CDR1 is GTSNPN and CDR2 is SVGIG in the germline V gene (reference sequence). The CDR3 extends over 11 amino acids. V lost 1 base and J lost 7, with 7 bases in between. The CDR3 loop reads CAWSGQVEAFF. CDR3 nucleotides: TGTGCCTGGAGTGGACAGGTTGAAGCTTTCTTT.

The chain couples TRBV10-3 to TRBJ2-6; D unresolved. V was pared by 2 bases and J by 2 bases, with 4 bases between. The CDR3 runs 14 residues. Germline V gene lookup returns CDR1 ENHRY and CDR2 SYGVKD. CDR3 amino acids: CAISEGAGANVLTF. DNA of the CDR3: TGTGCCATCAGTGAGGGGGCTGGGGCCAACGTCCTGACTTTC.

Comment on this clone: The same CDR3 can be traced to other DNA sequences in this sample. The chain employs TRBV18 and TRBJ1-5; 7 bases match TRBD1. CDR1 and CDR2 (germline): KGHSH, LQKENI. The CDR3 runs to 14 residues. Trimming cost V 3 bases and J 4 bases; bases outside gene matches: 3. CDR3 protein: CASSPGTANQPQHF. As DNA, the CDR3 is TGTGCCAGCTCACCTGGGACAGCGAATCAGCCCCAGCATTTT.

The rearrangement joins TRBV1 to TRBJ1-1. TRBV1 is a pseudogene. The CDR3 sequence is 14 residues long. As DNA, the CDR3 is TGCACCAGCAGCCATCGGGGGTGGGACACTGAAGCTTTCTTT. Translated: CTSSHRGWDTEAFF.